This TCR beta chain was identified in a study of T cell responses to AZD1222 COVID-19 vaccine. General study results and limits: Clonal diversity may have been underestimated, and the donors were mostly white British, with more females than males. Repertoires were collected only later (after the peak T cell response had occurred). Across the whole spike, CD4 TCRs peaked at regions 160-218 and 743-854.

As for this clone: No antigen is known for it.

This CDR3 spans 12 amino acids. Between the trimmed V and J ends, which lost 3 bases and 8 bases, there was a span of 10 bases. Assay: immunoSEQ multiplex PCR; the TCRdb copy retains only in-frame clones and omits some. The table has roughly 130,000 clones, 75% to 95% seen once; the top ten hold about 2.7%. The sequencing here drew on peripheral blood, taken on day 0 of AZD1222 vaccination. J is TRBJ1-2 and V is TRBV12-3 or TRBV12-4, with D possibly being TRBD1 (5 bases). This TCR was sampled from an adult in good health. This chain's CDR3 is CASSLGQGGYTF. The CDR3 region has the DNA TGTGCCAGCAGTTTGGGGCAGGGCGGCTACACCTTC.